This TCR beta chain originates from a study of OX40 agonist ivuxolimab in advanced cancers. Clones were sequenced by immunoSEQ multiplex PCR, and TCRdb holds only the in-frame ones, with some missing. Of about 140,000 clones listed, about 92% are singletons. The CDR3 is made up of 15 amino acids. Per germline, CDR1 MNHNS and CDR2 SASEGT. V shed 4 bases and J shed 8 bases, with 17 bases lying between them. The rearrangement joins TRBV6-1 to TRBJ2-2; D is unresolved. The sequence derives from an adult with an advanced solid tumor such as melanoma, head and neck, liver or kidney cancer. The sample in question was CD4+ or CD8+ T cells sorted from blood, obtained in a trial of the OX40 agonist ivuxolimab. The CDR3 protein is CASSARVSPTGELFF. Here the CDR3 DNA reads TGTGCCAGCAGTGCCCGGGTTTCTCCGACAGGGGAGCTGTTTTTT.